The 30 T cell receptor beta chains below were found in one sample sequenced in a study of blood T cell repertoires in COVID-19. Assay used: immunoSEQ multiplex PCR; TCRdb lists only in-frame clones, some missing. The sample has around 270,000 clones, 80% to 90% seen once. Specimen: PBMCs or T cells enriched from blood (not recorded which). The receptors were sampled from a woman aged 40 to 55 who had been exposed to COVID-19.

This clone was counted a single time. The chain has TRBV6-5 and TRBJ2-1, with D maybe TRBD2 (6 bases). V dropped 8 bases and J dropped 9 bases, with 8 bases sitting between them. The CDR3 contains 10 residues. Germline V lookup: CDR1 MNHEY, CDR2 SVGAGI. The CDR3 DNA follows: TGTGCCAGCGGAGCGGGTGAGCAGTTCTTC. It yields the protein CASGAGEQFF.

The CDR3 region is CATSDLSLELFF. DNA of the CDR3: TGTGCCACCAGTGATTTGTCTCTGGAGCTGTTTTTT. The rearrangement joins TRBV24-1 to TRBJ2-2, with D hard to call. This CDR3 has 12 residues. Germline V lookup: CDR1 KGHDR, CDR2 SFDVKD. Trimming took 0 bases from V and 10 from J, leaving 5 bases between them.

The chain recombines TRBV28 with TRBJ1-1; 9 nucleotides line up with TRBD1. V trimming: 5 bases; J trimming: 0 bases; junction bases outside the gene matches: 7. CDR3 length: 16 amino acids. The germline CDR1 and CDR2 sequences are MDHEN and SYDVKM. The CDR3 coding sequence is TGTGCCAGCAGTCCATGGACAGGGGACATGAACACTGAAGCTTTCTTT. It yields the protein CASSPWTGDMNTEAFF.

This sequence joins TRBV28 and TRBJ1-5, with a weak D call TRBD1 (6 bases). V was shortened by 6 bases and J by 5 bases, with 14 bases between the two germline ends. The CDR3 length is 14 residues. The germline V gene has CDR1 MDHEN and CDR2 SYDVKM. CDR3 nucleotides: TGTGCCAGCAGGCCCGGGACACGGGATCAGCCCCAGCATTTT. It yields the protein CASRPGTRDQPQHF.

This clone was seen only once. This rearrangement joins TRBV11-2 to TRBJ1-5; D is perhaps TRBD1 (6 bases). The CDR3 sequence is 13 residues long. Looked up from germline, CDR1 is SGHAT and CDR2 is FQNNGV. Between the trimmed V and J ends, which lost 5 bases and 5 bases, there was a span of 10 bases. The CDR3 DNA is TGTGCCAGCAGCAAAAACAGGGATCAGCCCCAGCATTTT. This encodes CASSKNRDQPQHF.

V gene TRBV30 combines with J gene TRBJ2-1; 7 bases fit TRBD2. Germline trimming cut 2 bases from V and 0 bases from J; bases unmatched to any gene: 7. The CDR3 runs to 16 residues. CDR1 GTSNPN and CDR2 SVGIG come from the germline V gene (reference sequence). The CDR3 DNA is TGTGCCTGGAGTCGGCTAGCGGTGATCTCCTACAATGAGCAGTTCTTC. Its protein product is CAWSRLAVISYNEQFF.

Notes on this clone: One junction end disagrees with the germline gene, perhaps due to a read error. CDR3 amino acids: CASSLEASASSYNEQFF. The CDR3 region has the DNA TGTGCCAGCAGCTTGGAGGCTAGCGCCAGCTCCTACAATGAGCAGTTCTTC. The chain joins TRBV5-1 to TRBJ2-1; D is possibly TRBD2 (6 bases). In germline, CDR1 is SGHRS, CDR2 YFSETQ. This CDR3 has 17 amino acids.

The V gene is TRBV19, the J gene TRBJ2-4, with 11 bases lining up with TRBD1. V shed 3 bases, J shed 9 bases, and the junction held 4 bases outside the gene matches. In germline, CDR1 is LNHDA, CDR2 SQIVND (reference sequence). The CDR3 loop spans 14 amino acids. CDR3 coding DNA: TGTGCCAGTAGTATGGGACAGGGGGGTATCATTCAGTACTTC. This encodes CASSMGQGGIIQYF.

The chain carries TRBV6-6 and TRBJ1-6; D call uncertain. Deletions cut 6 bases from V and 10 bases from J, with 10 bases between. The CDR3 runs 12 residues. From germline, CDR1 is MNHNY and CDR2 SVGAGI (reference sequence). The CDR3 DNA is TGTGCCAGCAGCCCAGTGAACTCACCCCTCCACTTT. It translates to CASSPVNSPLHF.

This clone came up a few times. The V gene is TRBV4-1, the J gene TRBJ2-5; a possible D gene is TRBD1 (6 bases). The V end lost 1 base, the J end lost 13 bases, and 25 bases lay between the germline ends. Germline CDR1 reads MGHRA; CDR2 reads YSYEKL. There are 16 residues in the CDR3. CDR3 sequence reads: CASSQAPTGLGRRAYF. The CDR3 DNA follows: TGCGCCAGCAGCCAAGCCCCGACAGGACTGGGGAGACGTGCGTACTTC.

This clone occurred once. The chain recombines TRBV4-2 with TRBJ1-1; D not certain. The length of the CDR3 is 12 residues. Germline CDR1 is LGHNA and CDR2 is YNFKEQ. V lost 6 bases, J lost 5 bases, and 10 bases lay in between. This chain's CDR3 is CASSLRATEAFF. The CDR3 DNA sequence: TGTGCCAGCAGTCTTAGAGCAACTGAAGCTTTCTTT.

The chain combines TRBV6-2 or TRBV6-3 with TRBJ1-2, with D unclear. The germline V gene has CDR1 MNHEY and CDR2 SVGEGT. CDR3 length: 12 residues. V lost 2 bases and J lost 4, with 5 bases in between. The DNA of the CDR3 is TGTGCCAGCAGTTACGTCCTCTATGGCTACACCTTC. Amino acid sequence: CASSYVLYGYTF.

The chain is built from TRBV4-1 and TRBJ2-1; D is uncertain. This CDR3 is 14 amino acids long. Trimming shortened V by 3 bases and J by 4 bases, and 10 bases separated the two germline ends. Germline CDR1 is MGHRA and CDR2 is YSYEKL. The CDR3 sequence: CASSQVHGYNEQFF. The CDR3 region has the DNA TGCGCCAGCAGCCAGGTTCACGGGTACAATGAGCAGTTCTTC.

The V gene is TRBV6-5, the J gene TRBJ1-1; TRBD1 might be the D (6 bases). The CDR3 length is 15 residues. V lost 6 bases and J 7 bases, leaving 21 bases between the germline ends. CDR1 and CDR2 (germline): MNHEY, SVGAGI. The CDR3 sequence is CASSPTIGQSFEAFF. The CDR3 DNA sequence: TGTGCCAGCAGCCCAACAATCGGACAGTCGTTTGAAGCTTTCTTT.

This CDR3 reads CASSLRGAGRTDTQYF. In nucleotides, the CDR3 is TGTGCCAGTAGTCTCCGGGGAGCGGGCAGGACCGATACGCAGTATTTT. The chain joins TRBV19 to TRBJ2-3, with D perhaps matching TRBD2 (6 bases). CDR3 length: 16 residues. Germline V gives CDR1 LNHDA, CDR2 SQIVND (reference sequence). With 5 bases removed from V and 6 bases from J, the gap between germline ends came to 21 bases. Using reference TRBV19 and TRBJ2-3 for the parts outside the CDR3, the full variable domain is DGGITQSPKYLFRKEGQNVTLSCEQNLNHDAMYWYRQDPGQGLRLIYYSQIVNDFQKGDIAEGYSVSREKKESFPLTVTSAQKNPTAFYLCASSLRGAGRTDTQYFGPGTRLTVL.

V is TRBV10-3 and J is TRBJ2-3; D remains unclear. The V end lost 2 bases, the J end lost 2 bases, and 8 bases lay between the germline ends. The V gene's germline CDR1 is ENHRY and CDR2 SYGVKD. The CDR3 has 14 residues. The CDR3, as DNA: TGTGCCATCAGTGAGCGCGCGGACACAGATACGCAGTATTTT. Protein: CAISERADTDTQYF.

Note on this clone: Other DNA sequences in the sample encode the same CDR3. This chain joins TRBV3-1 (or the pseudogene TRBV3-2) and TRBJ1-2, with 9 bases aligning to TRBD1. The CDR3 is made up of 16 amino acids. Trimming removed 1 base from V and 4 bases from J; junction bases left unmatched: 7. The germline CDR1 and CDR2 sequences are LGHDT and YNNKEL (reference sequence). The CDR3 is CASSQVGTGRGYGYTF. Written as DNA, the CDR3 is TGTGCCAGCAGCCAAGTCGGGACAGGGAGAGGCTATGGCTACACCTTC.

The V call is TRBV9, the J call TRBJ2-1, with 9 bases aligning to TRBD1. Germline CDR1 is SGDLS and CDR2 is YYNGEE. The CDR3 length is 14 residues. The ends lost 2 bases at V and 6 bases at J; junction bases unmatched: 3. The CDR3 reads CASSVMTGGNEQFF. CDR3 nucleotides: TGTGCCAGCAGCGTGATGACAGGGGGCAATGAGCAGTTCTTC.

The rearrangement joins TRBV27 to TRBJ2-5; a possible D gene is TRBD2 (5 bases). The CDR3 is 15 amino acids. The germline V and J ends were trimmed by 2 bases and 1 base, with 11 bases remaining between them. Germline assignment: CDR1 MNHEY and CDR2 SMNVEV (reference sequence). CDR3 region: CASSLGRAFQETQYF. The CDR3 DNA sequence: TGTGCCAGCAGTTTAGGGCGGGCCTTCCAAGAGACCCAGTACTTC.

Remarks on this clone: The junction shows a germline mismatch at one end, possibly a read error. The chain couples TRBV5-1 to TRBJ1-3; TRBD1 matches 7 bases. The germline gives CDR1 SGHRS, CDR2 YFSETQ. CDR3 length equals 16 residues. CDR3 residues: CASSPSPTGSGNTIYF. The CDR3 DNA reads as TGTGCCAGCAGCCCATCCCCGACAGGGTCTGGAAACACCATATATTTT.

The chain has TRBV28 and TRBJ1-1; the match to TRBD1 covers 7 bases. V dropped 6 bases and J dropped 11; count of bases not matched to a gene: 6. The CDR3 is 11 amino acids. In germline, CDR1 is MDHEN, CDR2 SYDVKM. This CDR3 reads CASRQDRVAFF. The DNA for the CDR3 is TGTGCCAGCAGACAAGACAGGGTGGCTTTCTTT. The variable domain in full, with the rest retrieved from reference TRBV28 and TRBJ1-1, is DVKVTQSSRYLVKRTGEKVFLECVQDMDHENMFWYRQDPGLGLRLIYFSYDVKMKEKGDIPEGYSVSREKKERFSLILESASTNQTSMYLCASRQDRVAFFGQGTRLTVV.

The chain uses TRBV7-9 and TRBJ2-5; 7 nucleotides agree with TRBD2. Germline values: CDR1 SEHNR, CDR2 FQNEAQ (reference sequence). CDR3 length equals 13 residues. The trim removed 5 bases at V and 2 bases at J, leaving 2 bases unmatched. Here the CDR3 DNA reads TGTGCCAGCAGCCACGGGGGGCAAGAGACCCAGTACTTC. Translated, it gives CASSHGGQETQYF.

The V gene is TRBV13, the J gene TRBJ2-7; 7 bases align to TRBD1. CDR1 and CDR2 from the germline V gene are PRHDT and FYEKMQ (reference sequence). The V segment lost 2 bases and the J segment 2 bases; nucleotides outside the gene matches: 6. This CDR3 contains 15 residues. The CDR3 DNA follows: TGTGCCAGCAGCTTATCCACAGGGGCGACCTACGAGCAGTACGTC. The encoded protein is CASSLSTGATYEQYV.

This chain's CDR3 is CASSHLAGDSDEQFF. The CDR3 DNA is TGTGCCAGCAGCCACCTAGCGGGAGATAGTGATGAGCAGTTCTTC. The chain uses TRBV3-1 (or the pseudogene TRBV3-2) and TRBJ2-1, with TRBD2 matching over 10 bases. The V gene's germline CDR1 is LGHDT and CDR2 YNNKEL (reference sequence). Losses at the gene ends were 3 bases for V and 8 bases for J; bases not matched to a gene: 7. The CDR3 covers 15 residues.

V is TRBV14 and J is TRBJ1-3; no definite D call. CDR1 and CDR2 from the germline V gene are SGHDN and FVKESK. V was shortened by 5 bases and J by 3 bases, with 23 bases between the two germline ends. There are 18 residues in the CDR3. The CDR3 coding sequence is TGTGCCAGCAGCTCGCAACACGGACCTGCCGGAGGTGGAAACACCATATATTTT. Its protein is CASSSQHGPAGGGNTIYF.

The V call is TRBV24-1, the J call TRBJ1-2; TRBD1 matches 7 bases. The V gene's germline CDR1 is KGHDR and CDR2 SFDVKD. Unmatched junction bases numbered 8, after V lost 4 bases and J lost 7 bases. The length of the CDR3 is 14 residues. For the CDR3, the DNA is TGTGCCACCAGTGACACAGGGGTGGCGAGTGGCTACACCTTC. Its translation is CATSDTGVASGYTF.

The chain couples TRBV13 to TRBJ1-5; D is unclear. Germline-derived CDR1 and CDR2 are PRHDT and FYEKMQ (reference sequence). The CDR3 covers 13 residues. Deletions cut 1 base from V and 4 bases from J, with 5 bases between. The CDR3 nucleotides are TGTGCCAGCAGCTTAGCTCCGAATCAGCCCCAGCATTTT. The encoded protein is CASSLAPNQPQHF.

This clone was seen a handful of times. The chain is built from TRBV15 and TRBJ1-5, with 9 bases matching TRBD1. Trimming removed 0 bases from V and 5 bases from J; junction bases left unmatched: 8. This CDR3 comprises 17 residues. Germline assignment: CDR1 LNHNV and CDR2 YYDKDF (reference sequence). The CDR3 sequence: CATSRDPPGQGDQPQHF. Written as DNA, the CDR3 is TGTGCCACCAGCAGAGATCCTCCGGGACAGGGAGATCAGCCCCAGCATTTT.

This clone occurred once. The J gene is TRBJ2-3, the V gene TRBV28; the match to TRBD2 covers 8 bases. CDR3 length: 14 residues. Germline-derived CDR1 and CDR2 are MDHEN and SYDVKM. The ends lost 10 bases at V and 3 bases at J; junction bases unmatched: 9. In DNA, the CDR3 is TGTGCCACCAGACCGGGGGGGTCGACAGATACGCAGTATTTT. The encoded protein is CATRPGGSTDTQYF.

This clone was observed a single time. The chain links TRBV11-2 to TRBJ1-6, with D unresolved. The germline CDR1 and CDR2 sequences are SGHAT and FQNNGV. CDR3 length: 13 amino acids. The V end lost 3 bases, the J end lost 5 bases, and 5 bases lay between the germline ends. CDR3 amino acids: CASSFRDNSPLHF. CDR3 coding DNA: TGTGCCAGCAGCTTTAGAGATAATTCACCCCTCCACTTT.